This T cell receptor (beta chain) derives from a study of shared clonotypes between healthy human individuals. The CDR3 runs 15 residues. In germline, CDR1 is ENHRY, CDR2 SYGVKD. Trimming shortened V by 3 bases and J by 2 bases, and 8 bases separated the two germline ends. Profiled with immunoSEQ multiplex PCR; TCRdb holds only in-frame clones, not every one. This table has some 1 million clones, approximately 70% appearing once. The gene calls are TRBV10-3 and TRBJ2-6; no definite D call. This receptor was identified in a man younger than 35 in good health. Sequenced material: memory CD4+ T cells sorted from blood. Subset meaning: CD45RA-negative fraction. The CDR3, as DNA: TGTGCCATCAGTGAAAATTCCCCTGGGGCCAACGTCCTGACTTTC. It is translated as CAISENSPGANVLTF.